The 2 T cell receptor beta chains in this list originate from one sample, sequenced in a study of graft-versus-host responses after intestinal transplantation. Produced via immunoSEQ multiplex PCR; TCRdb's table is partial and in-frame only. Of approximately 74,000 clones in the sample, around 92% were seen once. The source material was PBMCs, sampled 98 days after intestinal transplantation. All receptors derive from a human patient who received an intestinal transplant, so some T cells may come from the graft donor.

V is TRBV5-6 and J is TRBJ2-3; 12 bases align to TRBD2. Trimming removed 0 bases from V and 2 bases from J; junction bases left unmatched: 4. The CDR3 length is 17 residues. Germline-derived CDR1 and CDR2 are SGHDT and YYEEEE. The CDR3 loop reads CASSLGLAGVTTDTQYF. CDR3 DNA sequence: TGTGCCAGCAGCTTGGGACTAGCGGGGGTTACCACAGATACGCAGTATTTT.

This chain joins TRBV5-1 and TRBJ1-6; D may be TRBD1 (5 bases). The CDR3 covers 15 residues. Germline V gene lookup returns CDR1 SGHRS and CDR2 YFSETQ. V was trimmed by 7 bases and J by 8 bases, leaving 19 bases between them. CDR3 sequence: CASGRGAGQDSPLHF. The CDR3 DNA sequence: TGCGCCAGCGGTCGTGGAGCGGGGCAGGATTCACCCCTCCACTTT.